This entry is about one T cell receptor (beta chain). These data originate in a study of blood T cell repertoires in COVID-19. Background on the study: There were acute and convalescent COVID-19 samples, and they came from the United States, Italy and Spain.

Original analysis: From reference gene primer amplification, estimates of nucleated cell counts were derived. The table came from immunoSEQ multiplex PCR; TCRdb's copy has only in-frame clones and leaves some out. Clonal size and the V and J genes are those of that table, whereas D and trimming came from the DNA. The sample has 200,000 to 250,000 clones, more than 70% seen once. The specimen sequenced was peripheral blood. The source is a woman aged 25 to 39 with COVID-19, enrolled during active disease.

The CDR3 DNA is TGTGCCAGCAGCTTAGGTTCTTTCTATGGCTACACCTTC. Its translation: CASSLGSFYGYTF. The chain combines TRBV7-9 with TRBJ1-2, with unresolved D. Germline assignment: CDR1 SEHNR and CDR2 FQNEAQ (reference sequence). The CDR3 loop spans 13 amino acids. V was clipped by 1 base and J by 4 bases, with 7 bases between them.